Included here is one T cell receptor beta chain sequence, with context. Genomic DNA (from each subset) was split evenly across several immunoSEQ plates. Per the study methods: Because ImmunoSEQ provided only junction sequences with no quality scores, the filtering differed. Measured with immunoSEQ multiplex PCR; TCRdb has only the in-frame clones, and not every one. From that table come the V and J calls and clone size; the DNA was used to work out D and trimming. The sample holds roughly 500,000 clones; around 85% are singletons and the top ten take about 12%. V was trimmed by 1 base and J by 5 bases, leaving 24 bases between them. This CDR3 is 18 amino acids long. The germline V gene has CDR1 SGHRS and CDR2 YFSETQ. The sample belongs to a study of shared clonotypes between healthy human individuals.

This clonotype originated in a woman between 40 and 50 years old in good health. Some clones in this sample may be carry-over from other donors' samples. The chain recombines TRBV5-1 with TRBJ1-2, with D possibly being TRBD1 (6 bases). What was sequenced was PBMCs. The CDR3 region is CASSLTHFGGTGRYGYTF. The CDR3 coding sequence is TGCGCCAGCAGCTTGACCCACTTTGGAGGCACAGGGAGGTATGGCTACACCTTC.